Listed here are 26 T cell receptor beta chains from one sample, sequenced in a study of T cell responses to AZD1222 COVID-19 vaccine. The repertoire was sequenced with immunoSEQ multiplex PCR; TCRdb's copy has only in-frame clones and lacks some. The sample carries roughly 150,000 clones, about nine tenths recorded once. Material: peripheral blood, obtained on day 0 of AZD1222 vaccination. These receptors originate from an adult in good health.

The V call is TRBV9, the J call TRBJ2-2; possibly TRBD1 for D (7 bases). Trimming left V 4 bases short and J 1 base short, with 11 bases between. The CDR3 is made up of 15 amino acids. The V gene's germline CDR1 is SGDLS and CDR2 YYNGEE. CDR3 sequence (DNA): TGTGCCAGCAGCAGACAGGGACTGAACACCGGGGAGCTGTTTTTT. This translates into CASSRQGLNTGELFF.

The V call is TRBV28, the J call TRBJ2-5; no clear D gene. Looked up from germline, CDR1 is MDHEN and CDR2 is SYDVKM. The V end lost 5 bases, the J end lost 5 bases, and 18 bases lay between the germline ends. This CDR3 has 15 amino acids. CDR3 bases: TGTGCCAGCAGTGCTAATCGTCAGTTCTCGGAGACCCAGTACTTC. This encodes CASSANRQFSETQYF.

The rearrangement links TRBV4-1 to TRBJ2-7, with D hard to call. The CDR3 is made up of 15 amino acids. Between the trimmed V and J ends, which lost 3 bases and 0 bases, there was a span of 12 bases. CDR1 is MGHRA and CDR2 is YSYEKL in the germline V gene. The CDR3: CASSQILQSSYEQYF. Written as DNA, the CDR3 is TGCGCCAGCAGCCAGATACTCCAGAGCTCCTACGAGCAGTACTTC.

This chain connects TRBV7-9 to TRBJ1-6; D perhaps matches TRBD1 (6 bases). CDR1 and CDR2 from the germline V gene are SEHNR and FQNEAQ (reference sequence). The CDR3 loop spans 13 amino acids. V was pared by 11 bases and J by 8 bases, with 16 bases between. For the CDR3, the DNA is TGTGCCGGGGAACAGGGTGGGCATTCACCCCTCCACTTT. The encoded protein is CAGEQGGHSPLHF.

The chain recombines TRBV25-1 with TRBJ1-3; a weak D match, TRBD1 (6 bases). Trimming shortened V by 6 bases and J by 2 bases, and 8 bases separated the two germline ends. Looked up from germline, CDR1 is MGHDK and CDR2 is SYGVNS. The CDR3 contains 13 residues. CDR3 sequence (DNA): TGTGCCAGCAGCACAGGGCCTGGAAACACCATATATTTT. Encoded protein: CASSTGPGNTIYF. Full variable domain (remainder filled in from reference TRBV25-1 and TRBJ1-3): EADIYQTPRYLVIGTGKKITLECSQTMGHDKMYWYQQDPGMELHLIHYSYGVNSTEKGDLSSESTVSRIRTEHFPLTLESARPSHTSQYLCASSTGPGNTIYFGEGSWLTVV.

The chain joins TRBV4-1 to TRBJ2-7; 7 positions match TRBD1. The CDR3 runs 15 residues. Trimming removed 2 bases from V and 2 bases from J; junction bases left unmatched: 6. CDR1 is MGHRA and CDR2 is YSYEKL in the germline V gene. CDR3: CASSQNRGPAYEQYF. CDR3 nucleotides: TGCGCCAGCAGCCAAAACAGGGGACCGGCCTACGAGCAGTACTTC.

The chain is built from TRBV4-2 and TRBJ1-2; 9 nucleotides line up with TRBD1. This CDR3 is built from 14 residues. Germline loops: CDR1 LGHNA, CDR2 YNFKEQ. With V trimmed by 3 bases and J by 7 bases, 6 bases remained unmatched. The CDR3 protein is CASSQEQGASGYTF. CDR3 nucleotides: TGTGCCAGCAGCCAGGAACAGGGGGCGAGTGGCTACACCTTC.

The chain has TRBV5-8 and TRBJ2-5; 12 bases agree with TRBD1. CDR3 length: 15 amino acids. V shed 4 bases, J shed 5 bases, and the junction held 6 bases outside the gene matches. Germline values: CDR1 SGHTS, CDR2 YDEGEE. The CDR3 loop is CASSTGTGGAETQYF. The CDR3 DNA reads TGTGCCAGCAGCACAGGGACAGGGGGCGCGGAGACCCAGTACTTC.

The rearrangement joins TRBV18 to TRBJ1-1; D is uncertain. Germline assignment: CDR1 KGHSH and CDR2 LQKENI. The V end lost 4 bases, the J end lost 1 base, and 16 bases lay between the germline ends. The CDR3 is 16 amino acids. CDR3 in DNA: TGTGCCAGCTCACAAACCGTAGGGTCCCCGAACACTGAAGCTTTCTTT. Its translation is CASSQTVGSPNTEAFF.

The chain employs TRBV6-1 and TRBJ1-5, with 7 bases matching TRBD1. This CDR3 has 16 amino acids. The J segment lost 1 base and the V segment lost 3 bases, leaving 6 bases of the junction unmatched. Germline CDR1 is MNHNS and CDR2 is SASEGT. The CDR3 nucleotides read TGTGCCAGCAGTGACAGACAGGGATTGAGCAATCAGCCCCAGCATTTT. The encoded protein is CASSDRQGLSNQPQHF.

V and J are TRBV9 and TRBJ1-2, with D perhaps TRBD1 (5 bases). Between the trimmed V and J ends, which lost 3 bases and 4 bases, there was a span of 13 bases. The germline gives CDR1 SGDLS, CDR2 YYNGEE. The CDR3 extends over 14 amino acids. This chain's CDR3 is CASSGVPGPYGYTF. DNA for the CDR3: TGTGCCAGCAGCGGAGTCCCGGGGCCCTATGGCTACACCTTC. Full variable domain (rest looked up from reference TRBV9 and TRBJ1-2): DSGVTQTPKHLITATGQRVTLRCSPRSGDLSVYWYQQSLDQGLQFLIQYYNGEERAKGNILERFSAQQFPDLHSELNLSSLELGDSALYFCASSGVPGPYGYTFGSGTRLTVV.

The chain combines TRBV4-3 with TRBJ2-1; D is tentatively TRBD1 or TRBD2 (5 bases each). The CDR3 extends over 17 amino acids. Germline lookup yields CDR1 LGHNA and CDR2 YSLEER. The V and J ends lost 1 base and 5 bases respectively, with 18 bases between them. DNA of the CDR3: TGCGCCAGCAGCCAAGTGAGGGGCAGCCTGGGGCACAATGAGCAGTTCTTC. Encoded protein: CASSQVRGSLGHNEQFF.

CDR3 protein: CSVEGSGAGGYTF. The CDR3 bases are TGCAGCGTCGAGGGGTCTGGGGCGGGAGGCTACACCTTC. The rearrangement links TRBV29-1 to TRBJ1-2, with a tentative D call TRBD1 (5 bases). This CDR3 has 13 amino acids. V lost 6 bases and J lost 8, with 19 bases in between. Germline V gene data show CDR1 as SQVTM and CDR2 as ANQGSEA.

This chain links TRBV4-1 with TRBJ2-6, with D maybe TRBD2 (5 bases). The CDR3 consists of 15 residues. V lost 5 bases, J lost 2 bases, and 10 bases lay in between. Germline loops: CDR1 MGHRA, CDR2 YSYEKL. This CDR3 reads CASSRRQPGANVLTF. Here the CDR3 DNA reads TGCGCCAGCAGCAGGAGGCAGCCTGGGGCCAACGTCCTGACTTTC.

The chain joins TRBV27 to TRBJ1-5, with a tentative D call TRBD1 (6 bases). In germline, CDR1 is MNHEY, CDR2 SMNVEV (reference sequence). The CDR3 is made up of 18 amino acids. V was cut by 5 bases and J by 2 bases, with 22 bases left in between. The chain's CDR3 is CASSRISPRGFGNQPQHF. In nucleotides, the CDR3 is TGTGCCAGCAGTCGCATATCACCCAGGGGCTTTGGCAATCAGCCCCAGCATTTT.

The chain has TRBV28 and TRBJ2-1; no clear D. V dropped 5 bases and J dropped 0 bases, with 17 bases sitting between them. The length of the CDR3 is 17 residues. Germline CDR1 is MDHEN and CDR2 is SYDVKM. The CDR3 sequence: CASSHQGLDSSYNEQFF. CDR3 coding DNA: TGTGCCAGCAGTCACCAAGGGTTAGATAGCTCCTACAATGAGCAGTTCTTC.

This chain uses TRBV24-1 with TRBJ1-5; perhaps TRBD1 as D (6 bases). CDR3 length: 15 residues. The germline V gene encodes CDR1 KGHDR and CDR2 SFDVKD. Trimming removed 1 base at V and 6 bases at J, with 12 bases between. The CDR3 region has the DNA TGTGCCACCAGTGATTTTCAGGGGTTGTGTCAGCCCCAGCATTTT. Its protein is CATSDFQGLCQPQHF.

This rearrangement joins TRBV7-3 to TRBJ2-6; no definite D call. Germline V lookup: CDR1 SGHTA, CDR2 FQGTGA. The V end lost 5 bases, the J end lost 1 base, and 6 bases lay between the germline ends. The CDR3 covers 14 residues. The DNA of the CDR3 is TGTGCCAGCAGCCGTACGTCTGGGGCCAACGTCCTGACTTTC. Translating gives CASSRTSGANVLTF.

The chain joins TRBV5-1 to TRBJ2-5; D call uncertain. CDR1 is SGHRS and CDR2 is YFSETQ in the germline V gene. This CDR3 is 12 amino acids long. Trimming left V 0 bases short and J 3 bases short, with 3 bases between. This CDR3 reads CASSLEEETQYF. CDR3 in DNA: TGCGCCAGCAGCTTGGAGGAAGAGACCCAGTACTTC.

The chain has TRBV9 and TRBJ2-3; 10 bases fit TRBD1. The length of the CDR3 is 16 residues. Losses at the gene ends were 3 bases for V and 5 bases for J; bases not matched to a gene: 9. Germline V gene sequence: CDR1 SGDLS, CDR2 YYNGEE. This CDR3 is CASSARWGQGIDTQYF. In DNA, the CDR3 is TGTGCCAGCAGCGCCCGGTGGGGACAGGGGATAGATACGCAGTATTTT.

The DNA for the CDR3 is TGCGCCAGCAGCCGCAACAGGGGAGGGAACACCGGGGAGCTGTTTTTT. It is translated as CASSRNRGGNTGELFF. The chain carries TRBV5-1 and TRBJ2-2, with D perhaps TRBD1 (7 bases). Per the germline V gene, CDR1 is SGHRS and CDR2 is YFSETQ. V was shortened by 4 bases and J by 1 base, with 14 bases between the two germline ends. This CDR3 comprises 16 residues.

The CDR3 protein is CASSPLRDSRTTNYGYTF. The DNA of the CDR3 is TGTGCCAGCAGCCCTCTCCGGGACAGCCGGACCACTAACTATGGCTACACCTTC. The genes are TRBV27 and TRBJ1-2; 7 bases agree with TRBD1. The germline V gene encodes CDR1 MNHEY and CDR2 SMNVEV (reference sequence). V shed 6 bases and J 0 bases; nucleotides not matched to a gene: 16. This CDR3 comprises 18 residues.

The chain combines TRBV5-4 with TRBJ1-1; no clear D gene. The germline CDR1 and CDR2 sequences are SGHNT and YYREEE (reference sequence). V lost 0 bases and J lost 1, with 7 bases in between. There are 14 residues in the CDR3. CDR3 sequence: CASSLGVANTEAFF. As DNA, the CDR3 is TGTGCCAGCAGCTTGGGGGTCGCGAACACTGAAGCTTTCTTT.

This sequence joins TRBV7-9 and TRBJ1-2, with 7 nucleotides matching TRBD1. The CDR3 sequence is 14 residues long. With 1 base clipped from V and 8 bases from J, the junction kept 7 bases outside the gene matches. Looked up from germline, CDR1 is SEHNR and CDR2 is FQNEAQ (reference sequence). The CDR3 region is CASSLEPTGHGYTF. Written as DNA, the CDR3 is TGTGCCAGCAGCTTAGAACCGACAGGGCACGGCTACACCTTC.

CDR3: CASSYLLDYIETQYF. CDR3 DNA sequence: TGTGCCAGCAGTTACTTGCTGGACTACATCGAGACCCAGTACTTC. The chain combines TRBV6-2 or TRBV6-3 with TRBJ2-5; D may be TRBD2 (6 bases). V lost 1 base and J 5 bases, leaving 14 bases between the germline ends. The CDR3 contains 15 residues. Germline CDR1 MNHEY, CDR2 SVGEGT.

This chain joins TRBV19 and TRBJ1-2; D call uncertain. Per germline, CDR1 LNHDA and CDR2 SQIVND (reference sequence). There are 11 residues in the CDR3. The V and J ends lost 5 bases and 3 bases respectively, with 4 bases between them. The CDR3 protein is CASSHDYGYTF. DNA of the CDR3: TGTGCCAGTAGTCACGACTATGGCTACACCTTC.